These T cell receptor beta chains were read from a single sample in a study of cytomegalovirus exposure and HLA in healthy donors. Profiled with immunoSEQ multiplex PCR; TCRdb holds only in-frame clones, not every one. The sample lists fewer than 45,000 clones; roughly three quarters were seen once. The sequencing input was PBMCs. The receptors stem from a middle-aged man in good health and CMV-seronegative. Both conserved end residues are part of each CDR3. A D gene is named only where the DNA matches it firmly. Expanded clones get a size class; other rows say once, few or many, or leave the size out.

CASSRDRQETQYF,TGTGCCAGCAGTCGAGACAGACAAGAGACCCAGTACTTC,-,TRBV6-5,-,TRBJ2-5
CASKEASNYGYTF,TGTGCCAGCAAAGAGGCATCTAACTATGGCTACACCTTC,-,TRBV27,-,TRBJ1-2
CASSPPEGAYTEAFF,TGTGCCAGCTCACCACCTGAGGGGGCGTACACTGAAGCTTTCTTT,-,TRBV18,TRBD1,TRBJ1-1
CASSFPGDTEAFF,TGCGCCAGCAGCTTCCCAGGGGACACTGAAGCTTTCTTT,-,TRBV5-1,-,TRBJ1-1
CASSSRTGVNSPLHF,TGTGCCAGCAGTTCCCGGACAGGCGTTAATTCACCCCTCCACTTT,few,TRBV28,TRBD1,TRBJ1-6
CASGRASSYEQYF,TGTGCCAGCGGCAGGGCGAGCTCCTACGAGCAGTACTTC,-,TRBV6-1,-,TRBJ2-7
CASSLIPSGGTNEKLFF,TGTGCCAGCAGCTTAATACCCTCCGGCGGAACTAATGAAAAACTGTTTTTT,-,TRBV7-8,-,TRBJ1-4
CASSFGQGKSQYF,TGTGCCAGCAGTTTTGGACAGGGCAAGAGCCAGTACTTC,-,TRBV27,TRBD1,TRBJ2-5
CASSFPGEPSTDTQYF,TGTGCCAGCAGCTTCCCGGGGGAACCTAGCACAGATACGCAGTATTTT,once,TRBV5-4,-,TRBJ2-3
CASSETKDGEAFF,TGTGCCAGCAGCGAGACTAAAGACGGTGAAGCTTTCTTT,-,TRBV7-3,-,TRBJ1-1
CASSGQGRTEAFF,TGTGCCAGCAGTGGACAGGGCCGCACTGAAGCTTTCTTT,-,TRBV6-5,TRBD1,TRBJ1-1
CASSTGTANTGELFF,TGTGCCAGCAGTACCGGGACAGCGAACACCGGGGAGCTGTTTTTT,-,TRBV6-1,TRBD1,TRBJ2-2
CASSRGQYNQPQHF,TGCGCCAGCAGCCGCGGACAGTACAATCAGCCCCAGCATTTT,-,TRBV4-1,-,TRBJ1-5
CASNDLQGQDTQYF,TGTGCCAGCAATGATTTACAGGGACAAGATACGCAGTATTTT,few,TRBV2,-,TRBJ2-3
CASSPETGRDTEAFF,TGCGCCAGCAGCCCTGAGACGGGGAGGGACACTGAAGCTTTCTTT,-,TRBV5-1,-,TRBJ1-1
CASSKPQGEVGYTF,TGTGCCAGCAGCAAACCACAGGGAGAGGTTGGCTACACCTTC,-,TRBV5-4,-,TRBJ1-2
CASSQTGTGFSSYNEQFF,TGCGCCAGCAGCCAGACCGGGACAGGGTTTTCCTCCTACAATGAGCAGTTCTTC,-,TRBV4-1,TRBD1,TRBJ2-1
CASSLGQAGEQFF,TGTGCCAGCAGCTTAGGGCAGGCAGGCGAGCAGTTCTTC,few,TRBV11-1,-,TRBJ2-1
CASSPFQLRDRGNYGNTIYF,TGTGCCAGCAGTCCATTCCAACTCCGGGACAGGGGCAATTACGGAAACACCATATATTTT,once,TRBV28,TRBD1,TRBJ1-3
CASSATGRNTGELFF,TGTGCCAGCAGCGCGACAGGGCGAAACACCGGGGAGCTGTTTTTT,-,TRBV6-5,TRBD1,TRBJ2-2
CASRPPRGGHEQYF,TGTGCCAGCAGGCCCCCCCGGGGAGGGCACGAGCAGTACTTC,-,TRBV6-5,TRBD2,TRBJ2-7
CAWAVKETQYF,TGTGCCTGGGCAGTAAAAGAGACCCAGTACTTC,-,TRBV30,-,TRBJ2-5
CSGGDYGYEQYF,TGCAGCGGGGGGGACTACGGATACGAGCAGTACTTC,-,TRBV29-1,TRBD2,TRBJ2-7
CASSSNTGEYTF,TGTGCCAGCAGCTCCAACACAGGGGAGTACACCTTC,-,TRBV7-2,TRBD1,TRBJ1-2
CASSLEDRATDTQYF,TGCGCCAGCAGCTTGGAGGACAGGGCCACAGATACGCAGTATTTT,-,TRBV5-1,TRBD1,TRBJ2-3
CASSLSTGSGYGYTF,TGTGCCAGCAGCCTCTCGACAGGGAGCGGCTATGGCTACACCTTC,-,TRBV2,TRBD1,TRBJ1-2
CATSRGGQGADTQYF,TGTGCCACCAGCAGAGGCGGGCAGGGGGCCGATACGCAGTATTTT,once,TRBV15,TRBD1,TRBJ2-3
CASSEALLGQGWEQYF,TGTGCCAGCAGTGAAGCGCTTCTGGGACAGGGTTGGGAGCAGTACTTC,-,TRBV2,TRBD1,TRBJ2-7
CAWRGGPAGSPLHF,TGTGCCTGGAGGGGTGGGCCCGCGGGGTCACCCCTCCACTTT,once,TRBV30,-,TRBJ1-6
CSVQLTSGADTQYF,TGCAGCGTACAACTGACTAGCGGGGCAGATACGCAGTATTTT,-,TRBV29-1,TRBD2,TRBJ2-3
CASSSDRAEQFF,TGTGCCAGCAGCTCGGACAGGGCTGAGCAGTTCTTC,-,TRBV7-9,TRBD1,TRBJ2-1
CASGQGALGRETQYF,TGTGCCAGTGGACAGGGGGCTTTGGGTAGGGAGACCCAGTACTTC,few,TRBV7-6,TRBD1,TRBJ2-5
CASSLQGRGEEKLFF,TGCGCCAGCAGCCTACAGGGGAGAGGTGAAGAAAAACTGTTTTTT,-,TRBV4-3,TRBD1,TRBJ1-4
CASSGDSFYSNQPQHF,TGTGCCAGCAGTGGTGACAGCTTCTATAGCAATCAGCCCCAGCATTTT,-,TRBV6-1,-,TRBJ1-5
CASIKPGTGTGELFF,TGTGCCAGCATCAAACCTGGGACAGGGACCGGGGAGCTGTTTTTT,-,TRBV7-2,TRBD1,TRBJ2-2
CAWTVNDALGYTF,TGTGCCTGGACGGTTAACGATGCACTTGGCTACACCTTC,-,TRBV30,-,TRBJ1-2
CASSSGQKVGNTEAFF,TGTGCCAGCAGTTCGGGACAGAAGGTCGGGAACACTGAAGCTTTCTTT,-,TRBV28,TRBD1,TRBJ1-1
CASSLDRVKTQYF,TGTGCCAGCAGCTTGGACAGGGTGAAGACCCAGTACTTC,few,TRBV5-8,-,TRBJ2-5
CASTPLGTGGLDEQFF,TGTGCCAGCACACCCCTGGGGACGGGGGGGCTCGATGAGCAGTTCTTC,-,TRBV2,TRBD2,TRBJ2-1
CASRVGQANTEAFF,TGTGCCAGCAGAGTGGGACAGGCGAACACTGAAGCTTTCTTT,-,TRBV6-6,TRBD1,TRBJ1-1
CASSLASGSSTDTQYF,TGTGCCAGCAGCTTGGCATCCGGGTCTAGCACAGATACGCAGTATTTT,few,TRBV5-4,-,TRBJ2-3